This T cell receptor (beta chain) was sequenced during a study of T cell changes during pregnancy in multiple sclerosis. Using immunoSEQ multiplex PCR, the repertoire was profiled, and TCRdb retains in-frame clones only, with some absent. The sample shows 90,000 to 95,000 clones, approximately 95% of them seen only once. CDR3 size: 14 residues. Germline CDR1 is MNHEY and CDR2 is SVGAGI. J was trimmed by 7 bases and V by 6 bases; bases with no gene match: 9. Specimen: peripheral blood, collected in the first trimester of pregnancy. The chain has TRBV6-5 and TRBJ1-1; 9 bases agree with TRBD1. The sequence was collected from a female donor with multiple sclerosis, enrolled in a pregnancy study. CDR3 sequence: CASSNRGRGIEAFF. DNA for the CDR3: TGTGCCAGCAGCAACAGGGGGCGCGGGATTGAAGCTTTCTTT.